These T cell receptor beta chains were read from a single sample in a study of spatial heterogeneity in lung cancer. Each CDR3 protein is one row after TCRdb ran MiXCR on the 5' RACE reads. The repertoire holds 15,000 to 20,000 distinct CDR3 sequences, with under 7.5% as singletons. The source was lung tumor tissue, collected at surgery. These receptors came from a female donor with early-stage non-small cell lung cancer. The CDR3 runs from the conserved cysteine through the conserved F or W. The D gene is left open where the match is weak. Clone size is shown for a subset of rows, as once, few, many or a class of expanded clone.

d_gene,v_gene,abundance,j_gene,CDR3nt,CDR3aa
.,TRBV18,many,TRBJ1-5,TGTGCCAGCTCACCTCGGATGGTGAGGGAAAGCAATCAGCCCCAGCATTTT,CASSPRMVRESNQPQHF
.,TRBV5-1,few,TRBJ2-5,TGCGCCAGCAGCTCGGGGGTTGTAGAGACCCAGTACTTC,CASSSGVVETQYF
.,TRBV27,many,TRBJ2-3,TGTGCCAGCAGTTTCGGTTTCGGGACAGATACGCAGTATTTT,CASSFGFGTDTQYF
.,TRBV2,few,TRBJ1-1,TGTGCCAGTGGGGGGTGGAACACTGAAGCTTTCTTT,CASGGWNTEAFF
.,TRBV5-1,many,TRBJ1-5,TGCGCCAGCAGATTAGGGGACACCCACAATCAGCCCCAGCATTTT,CASRLGDTHNQPQHF
.,TRBV7-2,.,TRBJ2-3,TGTGCCAGCAGCTTAGATGTGCAGGTGGATACGCAGTATTTT,CASSLDVQVDTQYF
TRBD1,TRBV6-5,.,TRBJ1-3,TGTGCCAGCAGCCGTAGGGACAGGGGTTCCTCTGGAAACACCATATATTTT,CASSRRDRGSSGNTIYF
TRBD2,TRBV14,many,TRBJ2-1,TGTGCCAGCAGCCAGGGACTAGCGCGCTCAAGCTCCTACAATGAGCAGTTCTTC,CASSQGLARSSSYNEQFF
.,TRBV19,many,TRBJ2-1,TGTGCCAGTAGTCGTTTAAGAGGCTCCTACAATGAGCAGTTCTTC,CASSRLRGSYNEQFF
.,TRBV12-3/TRBV12-4,many,TRBJ1-5,TGTGCCAGCCGGCCTGTCGGGGGCGGTCAGCCCCAGCATTTT,CASRPVGGGQPQHF
TRBD2,TRBV25-1,.,TRBJ2-1,TGTGCCAGCAGTGAATGGGCGGGAGGTCGCTACAATGAGCAGTTCTTC,CASSEWAGGRYNEQFF
.,TRBV20-1,many,TRBJ2-7,TGCAGTGCAGGGGACAAAGGCTACGAGCAGTACTTC,CSAGDKGYEQYF
.,TRBV7-2,many,TRBJ2-7,TGTGCCAGCAGCCCCTCGGCCCCGCCCGTGGAGCAGTACTTC,CASSPSAPPVEQYF
.,TRBV20-1,many,TRBJ1-1,TGCAGTGCTATGGTGCAGGCGCTCACTGAAGCTTTCTTT,CSAMVQALTEAFF
TRBD1,TRBV12-3/TRBV12-4,many,TRBJ1-6,TGTGCCAGCAGCGAGGGACAGGGAAATAATTCACCCCTCCACTTT,CASSEGQGNNSPLHF
TRBD2,TRBV14,many,TRBJ2-1,TGTGCCAGCAGCCCAAGCGGGAGACGGTCCTACAATGAGCAGTTCTTC,CASSPSGRRSYNEQFF
.,TRBV7-2,few,TRBJ2-5,TGTGCCAGCAGCTTAGCGCTACTACCTCAAGAGACCCAGTACTTC,CASSLALLPQETQYF
.,TRBV10-3,many,TRBJ2-6,TGTGCCATCAGTGAGTCGTGGGTTTCAGGGGCCAACGTCCTGACTTTC,CAISESWVSGANVLTF
.,TRBV20-1,.,TRBJ2-7,TGCAGTGCTAGAGACGGTAGAACCTACGAGCAGTACTTC,CSARDGRTYEQYF
.,TRBV7-2,many,TRBJ2-5,TGTGCCAGCAGCTTGACGGGGCCCTATCTCGCAAAGACCCAGTACTTC,CASSLTGPYLAKTQYF
.,TRBV7-2,many,TRBJ2-7,TGTGCCAGCAGCTTATGGGGGAACTCCTACGAGCAGTACTTC,CASSLWGNSYEQYF
.,TRBV9,many,TRBJ1-4,TGTGCCAGCAGCGCCCGGCCTAATGAAAAACTGTTTTTT,CASSARPNEKLFF
.,TRBV7-9,many,TRBJ1-2,TGTGCCAGCAGCTTAACAGGGCTGGCTAACTATGGCTACACCTTC,CASSLTGLANYGYTF
TRBD1,TRBV7-2,many,TRBJ1-5,TGTGCCAGCAGCTTATCGACAGGGGAGGGTCAGCCCCAGCATTTT,CASSLSTGEGQPQHF
TRBD2,TRBV30,many,TRBJ2-4,TGTGCCTGGGGCCCCCTAGCGGGAGGCCGATACTTC,CAWGPLAGGRYF
.,TRBV7-2,medium-sized,TRBJ2-7,TGTGCCAGCAGCTTAGCGGGAGTCAGGGCTGTCGAGCAGTACTTC,CASSLAGVRAVEQYF
TRBD1,TRBV7-9,many,TRBJ1-2,TGTGCCAGCAGCTTATCGGCAGGGGGTAACTATGGCTACACCTTC,CASSLSAGGNYGYTF
TRBD1,TRBV7-9,many,TRBJ2-1,TGTGCCAGCAGCTTCAACAGGGGGCGCGCCAATGAGCAGTTCTTC,CASSFNRGRANEQFF
TRBD1,TRBV5-1,many,TRBJ2-2,TGCGCCAGCAGCTTGAGCCCGGGACAGGGTAACACCGGGGAGCTGTTTTTT,CASSLSPGQGNTGELFF
.,TRBV9,many,TRBJ1-5,TGTGCCAGCAGCTCAGGGGAGTATAGCAATCAGCCCCAGCATTTT,CASSSGEYSNQPQHF
TRBD1,TRBV5-6,many,TRBJ2-2,TGTGCCAGCAGCTTAACAGGGGGCACCGGGGAGCTGTTTTTT,CASSLTGGTGELFF
.,TRBV6-5,many,TRBJ1-2,TGTGCCAGCACCGGAGGGGACCCAGGGCGGGCTGGCTACACCTTC,CASTGGDPGRAGYTF
TRBD1,TRBV7-3,many,TRBJ2-3,TGTGCCAGCAGCGGGACAGGTTACACAGATACGCAGTATTTT,CASSGTGYTDTQYF
.,TRBV13,many,TRBJ2-7,TGTGCCAGCAGCCCCCGTTACAGGGAACTGCGGCAGTACTTC,CASSPRYRELRQYF
TRBD2,TRBV11-2,many,TRBJ2-3,TGTGCCAGCAGCTTAAAACGGGGGCCCGGGATCGGACTAGCGGGAGAAGGACAGACGCAGTATTTT,CASSLKRGPGIGLAGEGQTQYF
.,TRBV12-3/TRBV12-4,medium-sized,TRBJ1-1,TGTGCCAGCAGTCCCAGGGCAGGGTACACTGAAGCTTTCTTT,CASSPRAGYTEAFF
.,TRBV20-1,few,TRBJ2-1,TGCAGTGCCGCCTCCCCGCACGGCACATACAATGAGCAGTTCTTC,CSAASPHGTYNEQFF
.,TRBV10-3,.,TRBJ1-4,TGTGCCACCAGATGGGGAAGGGAAAAACTGTTTTTT,CATRWGREKLFF
.,TRBV5-1,many,TRBJ2-6,TGCGCCAGCAGCTTGGCCGCGGTCTCTGGGGCCAACGTCCTGACTTTC,CASSLAAVSGANVLTF
TRBD2,TRBV20-1,many,TRBJ2-3,TGCAGTGCAAAAACCGGGGAATCTAGCGGGAGTGTCGCAGATACGCAGTATTTT,CSAKTGESSGSVADTQYF
TRBD2,TRBV6-1,many,TRBJ2-5,TGTGCCAGCAGTCTCCGGGGGGATCAAGAGACCCAGTACTTC,CASSLRGDQETQYF
.,TRBV12-3/TRBV12-4,.,TRBJ1-2,TGTGCCAGCAGTCTCCGGGGCTATGGCTACACCTTC,CASSLRGYGYTF
TRBD1,TRBV27,many,TRBJ2-7,TGTGCCAGCAGTGCCGGGACAGGGTACGAGCAGTACTTC,CASSAGTGYEQYF
.,TRBV19,many,TRBJ2-3,TGTGCCAGTACCCGATCCGGGGGCGGGTTCACAGATACGCAGTATTTT,CASTRSGGGFTDTQYF
.,TRBV18,medium-sized,TRBJ2-1,TGTGCCAGCTCATGGAGCCATGAGCAGTTCTTC,CASSWSHEQFF
TRBD2,TRBV6-2/TRBV6-3,many,TRBJ2-2,TGTGCCAGCAGTTACTCGCCCAAACTAGCGGGACGAACCGGGGAGCTGTTTTTT,CASSYSPKLAGRTGELFF
TRBD2,TRBV28,many,TRBJ2-7,TGTGCCAGCAGCCGCGGGACTAGCGGGAGCTACGAGCAGTACTTC,CASSRGTSGSYEQYF
.,TRBV18,many,TRBJ1-2,TGTGCCAGCTCACCTTCCAGCTCAGCCTATGGCTACACCTTC,CASSPSSSAYGYTF
.,TRBV27,.,TRBJ2-3,TGTGCCAGCAGTTCTAAGGGAGTAGCTCTCTCATTCACAGATACGCAGTATTTT,CASSSKGVALSFTDTQYF
TRBD1,TRBV6-2/TRBV6-3,many,TRBJ2-1,TGTGCCAGCAGTTACGTCGGGGACAGCTCCTACAATGAGCAGTTCTTC,CASSYVGDSSYNEQFF
.,TRBV29-1,.,TRBJ2-2,TGCAGCGTTGACATAACGTACACCGGGGAGCTGTTTTTT,CSVDITYTGELFF
.,TRBV15,few,TRBJ2-4,TGTGCCACCAGCAACGACAGACCAAACATTCAGTACTTC,CATSNDRPNIQYF
.,TRBV14,.,TRBJ2-3,TGTGCCAGCAGCCAATCCGATACGCAGTATTTT,CASSQSDTQYF
.,TRBV2,medium-sized,TRBJ1-1,TGTGCCAGCAGCGGGGGGGAGATCACTGAAGCTTTCTTT,CASSGGEITEAFF
.,TRBV3-1,many,TRBJ2-7,TGTGCCAGCAGTGCGACTTGGAGCTCCTACGAGCAGTACTTC,CASSATWSSYEQYF